This TCR beta chain was captured by sequencing in a study of blood T cell repertoires in COVID-19. Germline CDR1 reads MNHEY; CDR2 reads SVGAGI. V gave up 7 bases and J gave up 4 bases; unmatched junction bases: 7. The CDR3 totals 15 residues. The count of this clone is one. Repertoires were generated with immunoSEQ multiplex PCR, while TCRdb's copy carries only in-frame clones and drops some. Among 110,000 or so clones listed, 81% were seen once. The TCR originated in a man over 45 with acute or convalescent COVID-19. Sequenced sample: peripheral blood. The V call is TRBV6-5, the J call TRBJ2-2, with 9 bases matching TRBD2. CDR3 in amino acids: CASKFAGGSTGELFF. In DNA form, the CDR3 reads TGTGCCAGCAAGTTCGCGGGGGGGTCCACCGGGGAGCTGTTTTTT.